The 14 T cell receptor beta chains below were found in one sample sequenced in a study of shared clonotypes between healthy human individuals. Here immunoSEQ multiplex PCR was the method, and the copy in TCRdb shows in-frame clones only, minus some. The top ten hold over 1% of the sample, which has over a million clones, around 97% seen once. The sequenced sample consisted of naive CD4+ T cells sorted from blood. Described subset: CD45RA+ positively selected. Receptors originate from a man younger than 40 in good health.

The chain links TRBV7-6 to TRBJ1-4; D is possibly TRBD1 (5 bases). Germline CDR1 reads SGHVS; CDR2 reads FNYEAQ. The CDR3 totals 14 residues. Deletions cut 5 bases from V and 8 bases from J, with 15 bases between. The CDR3 DNA reads TGTGCCAGCAGCCCTCGGACATATTCCGAAAAACTGTTTTTT. Translated, it gives CASSPRTYSEKLFF.

The J gene is TRBJ2-3, the V gene TRBV7-8, with TRBD1 identical over 8 bases. This CDR3 has 15 residues. Germline-derived CDR1 and CDR2 are SGHVS and FQNEAQ. The V and J ends lost 5 bases and 2 bases, in that order; junction bases with no gene match: 6. The CDR3 is CASSPTTGDTDTQYF. The DNA for the CDR3 is TGTGCCAGCAGCCCGACGACAGGGGACACAGATACGCAGTATTTT.

The V gene is TRBV9, the J gene TRBJ1-1; no firm D call. There are 14 residues in the CDR3. The germline CDR1 and CDR2 sequences are SGDLS and YYNGEE. V was shortened by 5 bases and J by 5 bases, with 16 bases between the two germline ends. CDR3 protein: CASRGGERDTEAFF. The DNA for the CDR3 is TGTGCCAGCAGGGGTGGGGAGAGAGATACTGAAGCTTTCTTT. Based on the CDR3 plus reference TRBV9 and TRBJ1-1, the full variable domain is DSGVTQTPKHLITATGQRVTLRCSPRSGDLSVYWYQQSLDQGLQFLIQYYNGEERAKGNILERFSAQQFPDLHSELNLSSLELGDSALYFCASRGGERDTEAFFGQGTRLTVV.

The chain links TRBV19 to TRBJ2-7; the D is unclear. CDR1 and CDR2 from the germline V gene are LNHDA and SQIVND (reference sequence). The germline V and J ends were trimmed by 1 base and 5 bases, with 15 bases remaining between them. This CDR3 comprises 15 residues. The CDR3 DNA reads as TGTGCCAGTAGTATAGCCGCCCCCCCACGCCACGAGCAGTACTTC. This codes for CASSIAAPPRHEQYF.

The chain combines TRBV10-2 with TRBJ2-1; tentatively, D is TRBD1 (6 bases). The CDR3 covers 12 residues. V lost 7 bases and J 4 bases, leaving 8 bases between the germline ends. The germline gives CDR1 WSHSY, CDR2 SAAADI. CDR3 sequence (DNA): TGCGCCAGCAAACAGGGATACAATGAGCAGTTCTTC. The encoded protein is CASKQGYNEQFF.

The chain links TRBV18 to TRBJ1-5, with D hard to call. CDR1 is KGHSH, CDR2 LQKENI, per germline. CDR3 length equals 14 residues. Trimming shortened V by 3 bases and J by 2 bases, and 8 bases separated the two germline ends. CDR3 in amino acids: CASSPARRNQPQHF. As DNA, the CDR3 is TGTGCCAGCTCACCGGCAAGACGCAATCAGCCCCAGCATTTT.

This clone came up once. The V call is TRBV11-2, the J call TRBJ1-4; no definite D call. Germline loops: CDR1 SGHAT, CDR2 FQNNGV. The CDR3 runs 15 residues. V was trimmed by 4 bases and J by 4 bases, leaving 13 bases between them. The CDR3 spells CASSSDLLRNEKLFF. The CDR3 nucleotides read TGTGCCAGCAGCTCGGACCTTCTTCGTAATGAAAAACTGTTTTTT.

The V gene is TRBV10-3, the J gene TRBJ2-7, with TRBD1 matching 7 bases. The CDR3 loop spans 15 amino acids. Per the germline V gene, CDR1 is ENHRY and CDR2 is SYGVKD. V lost 1 base and J lost 1; bases outside the gene matches: 4. As DNA, the CDR3 is TGTGCCATCAGTGAGTACAGGGGCCATTCCTACGAGCAGTACTTC. Translation gives CAISEYRGHSYEQYF.

The chain recombines TRBV4-1 with TRBJ1-2, with no clear D. The germline gives CDR1 MGHRA, CDR2 YSYEKL. CDR3 size: 17 residues. V lost 1 base and J 0 bases, leaving 15 bases between the germline ends. DNA for the CDR3: TGCGCCAGCAGCCAAGTAGGAGGGCAGAGACCTAACTATGGCTACACCTTC. Its protein is CASSQVGGQRPNYGYTF.

This sequence joins TRBV2 and TRBJ1-1, with 8 bases aligning to TRBD1. J gave up 3 bases and V 6 bases, and 6 bases lay outside the gene matches. This CDR3 is 14 amino acids long. Looked up from germline, CDR1 is SNHLY and CDR2 is FYNNEI. This chain's CDR3 is CASSPRTGHTEAFF. The CDR3 DNA reads TGTGCCAGCAGCCCTAGGACAGGGCACACTGAAGCTTTCTTT.

V and J are TRBV2 and TRBJ2-1; the D is unclear. This CDR3 has 13 amino acids. The germline V gene encodes CDR1 SNHLY and CDR2 FYNNEI. Trimming stripped 2 bases from V and 4 bases from J, with 6 bases between. CDR3 region: CASSEPGYNEQFF. The CDR3 DNA follows: TGTGCCAGCAGTGAACCGGGTTACAATGAGCAGTTCTTC.

The J gene is TRBJ1-1, the V gene TRBV28, with no clear D. This CDR3 region has 14 residues. Germline lookup yields CDR1 MDHEN and CDR2 SYDVKM. V gave up 3 bases and J gave up 2 bases, with 10 bases separating them. This chain's CDR3 is CASSFVAGNTEAFF. In DNA form, the CDR3 reads TGTGCCAGCAGTTTTGTTGCAGGAAACACTGAAGCTTTCTTT.

V is TRBV20-1 and J is TRBJ2-5; D gene ambiguous. Germline-derived CDR1 and CDR2 are DFQATT and SNEGSKA (reference sequence). The V gene lost 1 base and the J gene lost 7 bases, with 4 bases spanning the gap. This CDR3 has 10 residues. This chain's CDR3 is CSARGVTQYF. Written as DNA, the CDR3 is TGCAGTGCTAGAGGGGTGACCCAGTACTTC.

The rearrangement uses TRBV18 and TRBJ1-1; possible D gene TRBD1, 5 bases. The CDR3 spans 17 residues. Trimming removed 6 bases at V and 1 base at J, with 21 bases between. Germline V gene data show CDR1 as KGHSH and CDR2 as LQKENI. This CDR3 is CASSPKTVSSGNTEAFF. The CDR3 DNA reads as TGTGCCAGCTCGCCTAAGACAGTTTCTTCCGGGAACACTGAAGCTTTCTTT.